This TCR beta chain was found in a study of identical twins. CDR1 is SGHAT and CDR2 is FQNNGV in the germline V gene. Deletions cut 5 bases from V and 2 bases from J, with 12 bases between. CDR3 size: 14 residues. TCRdb itself ran the 5' RACE reads through MiXCR, one entry per CDR3 protein. The sample includes 420,000 or so distinct CDR3 sequences, about 18% seen only once; the top ten take 12%. The clonotype originates from a man aged 50 or older in good health. The specimen was naive T cells sorted from blood. The chain is built from TRBV11-2 and TRBJ2-5; D assignment may be TRBD1 or TRBD2 (5 bases each). The CDR3 nucleotides read TGTGCCAGCAGCGCTCGGGACGGACAAGAGACCCAGTACTTC. Residues: CASSARDGQETQYF.